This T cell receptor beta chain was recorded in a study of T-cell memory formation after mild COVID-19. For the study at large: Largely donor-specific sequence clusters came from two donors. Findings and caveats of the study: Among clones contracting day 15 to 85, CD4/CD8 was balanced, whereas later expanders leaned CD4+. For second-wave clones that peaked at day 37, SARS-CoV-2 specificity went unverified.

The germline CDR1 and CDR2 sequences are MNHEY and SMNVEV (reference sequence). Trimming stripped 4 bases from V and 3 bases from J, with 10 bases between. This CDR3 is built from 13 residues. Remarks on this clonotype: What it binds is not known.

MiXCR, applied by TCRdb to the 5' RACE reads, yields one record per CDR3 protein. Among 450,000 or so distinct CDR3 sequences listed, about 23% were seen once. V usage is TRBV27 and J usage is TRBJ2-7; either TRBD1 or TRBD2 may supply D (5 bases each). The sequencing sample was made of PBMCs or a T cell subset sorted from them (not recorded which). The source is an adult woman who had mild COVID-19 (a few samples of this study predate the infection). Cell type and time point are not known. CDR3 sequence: CASSWGPDYEQYF. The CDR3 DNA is TGTGCCAGCAGTTGGGGACCGGACTACGAGCAGTACTTC.